This T cell receptor (beta chain) was recorded in a study of blood T cell repertoires in COVID-19 (dated by TCRdb to the early 2020s). About the investigation overall: Samples from collaborators originated in the United States, Italy and Spain and spanned both the acute and convalescent phases of COVID-19. The material from the prospective study consisted of cDNA or gDNA derived from T cells, B-cell-depleted T cells, or PBMCs. The dataset comprised deeply sampled blood TCRbeta repertoires from subjects exposed to, actively infected with, or recovered from COVID-19. The repertoires were released in a freely available public database intended as a resource for research on the immune response to SARS-CoV-2. The samples were drawn from the first 160 participants of the ongoing ImmuneRACE study and from 1,254 subjects provided by 6 global collaborators. Nearly every sample came with metadata listing a de-identified subject ID, COVID-19 status, age in years and sex. Where available, HLA class I and class II types were obtained from metadata supplied by the sample provider rather than from assay-based typing.

TCRbeta CDR3 regions were amplified from genomic DNA by means of the immunoSEQ Assay, a bias-controlled multiplex PCR. In the original analysis: The number of nucleated cells in each sample was estimated by amplification of reference gene primers within the assay. Sequence reads were collapsed and filtered to measure the absolute abundance of every unique TCRbeta CDR3 rearrangement. For each sample, productive Simpson clonality was calculated by taking the square root of Simpson's diversity index across productive rearrangements. TCRdb mirrors the immuneACCESS table, restricted to in-frame sequences. Some clones are absent from its copies; in checked studies, under half trace to an unresolved V gene, and the reason for the others is unknown. D and trimming were read from the DNA, whereas the V and J calls and clone size are those reported in that table. The sample has about 440,000 clones on record, 90% of them singletons. The biggest ten clones account for 0.55% to 0.75% of the sample.

Participants in the prospective study were enrolled through a virtual design, were aged about 18 to 89 years, and lived in roughly 26 United States geographic areas. In the prospective study, cohorts were assigned on the basis of participant-reported clinical history obtained from a screening survey and a study questionnaire. ImmuneRACE Cohort 3 recovered participants were defined by two consecutive negative NP/OP PCR tests, healthcare professional clearance, or symptom resolution. In the prospective study, whole blood, serum and a nasopharyngeal or oropharyngeal swab were collected from each participant by mobile phlebotomists. Over an approximately 2-month period, participants in the prospective study had the option of providing additional blood draws and questionnaires. Prospective study blood samples were shipped either frozen or at room temperature before DNA extraction. Broad study findings and their caveats: The quantity of clinical and demographic metadata differed by source and by participant and was supplied without curation.

As to this clone: Its recognized antigen is unknown. The record has no base qualities; no much larger clone is one base away.

CDR1 and CDR2 are read off the germline V gene as MDHEN and SYDVKM. The CDR3 sequence holds 15 residues, the cysteine and phenylalanine included. The only DNA kept is the CDR3, 45 bases in frame from the first base. For this chain, trimming is 6 bases at the V end and 5 bases at the J end, and the number of junction bases without a gene match is 10. Material: PBMCs or T cells enriched from blood (not recorded which). This receptor was obtained from a man between 18 and 35 years old who had recovered from COVID-19. The V and J segments used are TRBV28 and TRBJ1-5; 7 of the junction bases match TRBD1. DNA sequence: TGTGCCAGCAGACCAGGGGGACGTGTGGATCAGCCCCAGCATTTT. It translates as CASRPGGRVDQPQHF.